This T cell receptor beta chain was sequenced during a study of T cell responses to AZD1222 COVID-19 vaccine. Study observations and caveats: Reports indicate that nearly half of spike-specific TCRs are directed at unmutated variant regions. CD4 TCRs linked to vaccination spanned spike, dominating at 160-218 and 743-854.

Clones were sequenced by immunoSEQ multiplex PCR, and TCRdb holds only the in-frame ones, with some missing. This table holds 120,000 or so clones, roughly nine tenths found once. Per the germline V gene, CDR1 is LNHDA and CDR2 is SQIVND (reference sequence). V lost 3 bases to trimming and J lost 5 bases, with 13 bases between them. The CDR3 sequence is 15 residues long. Comment on this clone: Its antigen is currently unknown.

J is TRBJ2-2 and V is TRBV19, with D perhaps TRBD1 or TRBD2 (7 bases each). The source is an adult in good health. This sample comprised peripheral blood, obtained on day 0 of AZD1222 vaccination. CDR3 sequence reads: CASSIWQGGTGELFF. The CDR3 DNA is TGTGCCAGTAGTATCTGGCAGGGGGGGACCGGGGAGCTGTTTTTT.